The source of this T cell receptor (beta chain) is a study of CD8 T cells in ankylosing spondylitis. The sample holds a few counts of this clonotype. As yet, its antigen is unknown. Study outcomes and limitations: Earlier reports found some motif variants in synovial fluid and blood in reactive arthritis. Apparently characteristic of ankylosing spondylitis blood was a TCR beta motif (eight highly homologous variants). Clones linked to the disease showed a CD8+ phenotype. They occurred at relatively low frequencies in peripheral blood.

TCRdb fed the 5' RACE reads into MiXCR, producing one record per CDR3 protein. Of 380,000 or so distinct CDR3 sequences listed, 20% to 25% are singletons. Germline V gene lookup returns CDR1 MDHEN and CDR2 SYDVKM. V was pared by 6 bases and J by 9 bases, with 17 bases of the junction left unmatched. The length of the CDR3 is 15 residues. The chain recombines TRBV28 with TRBJ2-7; 7 bases are a match to TRBD1. The clonotype comes from a male donor with ankylosing spondylitis or in good health (not recorded which). Material for sequencing was blood, either unsorted or a sorted T cell fraction (not recorded which). The DNA for the CDR3 is TGTGCCAGCAGCCTCATCGGGACAGCTGGCCTCGGGCAGTACTTC. This encodes CASSLIGTAGLGQYF.